Detailed here is one T cell receptor (beta chain). Its antigen is unknown. The PCR made use of 60 Vbeta and 13 Jbeta primers. Profiling relied on immunoSEQ multiplex PCR, and the TCRdb table lists in-frame clones only, not all of them. The data show approximately 120,000 clones, 72% seen once. The entry originates in a study of cytomegalovirus exposure and HLA in healthy donors. Overall study: Sequencing of about 179 million T cells in an earlier analysis found under 120 million unique TCR beta sequences. Study-level findings and limits: The later analysis indicated that the majority of CMV-associated TCR beta chains appeared HLA-restricted. Later, TCR association rates were found to vary by HLA locus, highest for DRB1 and lowest for HLA-C. The study had only CMV serostatus as immune exposure information.

Sequenced input: PBMCs. The TCR comes from a man between 25 and 39 years old in good health and CMV-seronegative.

The CDR3 DNA sequence: TGTGCCAGCAGCTTATGGACAGGGGCTCGAGGCTACACCTTC. Encoded protein: CASSLWTGARGYTF. This rearrangement joins TRBV7-8 to TRBJ1-2, with 9 bases that match TRBD1. The CDR3 is 14 amino acids. The V gene end was trimmed by 2 bases and the J gene end by 8 bases; junction bases not matched to a gene: 6. In germline, CDR1 is SGHVS, CDR2 FQNEAQ.